This TCR beta chain was obtained from a study of CD8 T cell repertoires and HIV-1 epitope variants. On this clone itself: The antigen is undetermined.

Measured with immunoSEQ multiplex PCR; TCRdb has only the in-frame clones, and not every one. The sample has approximately 5,100 clones; nearly 70% are singletons. V lost 4 bases to trimming and J lost 4 bases; unmatched junction nucleotides: 2. There are 14 residues in the CDR3. Germline V gives CDR1 MDHEN, CDR2 SYDVKM. This TCR was recovered from a male donor with HIV. This chain links TRBV28 with TRBJ1-5; TRBD1 matches 9 bases. Source material: cultured CD8+ T cells derived from PBMCs. The CDR3 bases are TGTGCCAGCAGTTCCGGGACAGGGAATCAGCCCCAGCATTTT. Its protein is CASSSGTGNQPQHF.